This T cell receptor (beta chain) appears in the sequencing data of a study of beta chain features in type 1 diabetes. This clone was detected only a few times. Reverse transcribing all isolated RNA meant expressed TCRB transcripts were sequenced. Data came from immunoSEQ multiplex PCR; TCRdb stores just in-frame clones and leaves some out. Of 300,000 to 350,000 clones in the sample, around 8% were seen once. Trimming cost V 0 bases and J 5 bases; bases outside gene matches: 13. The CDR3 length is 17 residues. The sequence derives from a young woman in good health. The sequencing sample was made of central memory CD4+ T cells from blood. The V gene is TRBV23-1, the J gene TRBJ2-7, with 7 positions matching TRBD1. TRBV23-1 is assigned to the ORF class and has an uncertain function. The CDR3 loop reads CASSQSMKAGGLHEQYF. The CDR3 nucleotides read TGCGCCAGCAGTCAATCGATGAAGGCAGGGGGTCTTCACGAGCAGTACTTC.